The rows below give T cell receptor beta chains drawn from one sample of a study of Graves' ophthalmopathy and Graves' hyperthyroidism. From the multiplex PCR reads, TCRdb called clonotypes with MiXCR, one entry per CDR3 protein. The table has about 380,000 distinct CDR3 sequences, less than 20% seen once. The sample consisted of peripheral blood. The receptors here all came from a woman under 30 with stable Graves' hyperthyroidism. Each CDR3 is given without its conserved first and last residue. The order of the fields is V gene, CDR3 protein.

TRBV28	ASSRDRGPETQY
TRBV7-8	ASSFLADIPYEQY
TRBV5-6	ASSLVTGTGNKAF
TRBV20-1	SATGTSLGGELF
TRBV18	ASSQGDNQPQH
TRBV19	ASSTLDSNQPQH
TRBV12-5	ASGPPGGPGNTIY
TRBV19	ASTPGQGRRTEAF
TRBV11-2	ASSPGRTGRNTEAF
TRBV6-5	ASSYSRGVPYGYT
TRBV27	ASSLQQGGQPQH
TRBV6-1	ASSQGEGVNQPQH
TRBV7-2	ASSTSGGSGELF
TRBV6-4	ASSEAWRQETQY
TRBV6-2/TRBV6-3	ASSYPRDRGPTYEQY
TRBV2	ASSAFRHRVNTGELF
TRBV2	ASRRDAETQY
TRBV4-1	ASSQVRSGQGAEQY
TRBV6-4	ASSDSSGSFGALH
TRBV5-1	ASSWREGVAYEQY
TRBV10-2	ASYEVTYGYT
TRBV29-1	SVPRDGSNYGYT
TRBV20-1	SARDDGAGETQY
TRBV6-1	ASGDGGRTQH
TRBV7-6	ASSDGGTTF
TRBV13	ASSLGQLDQPQH
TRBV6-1	ASSEGWAAYEQY
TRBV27	ASAQAGGLGQPQH
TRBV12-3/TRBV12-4	ASSLSPGGNTEAF
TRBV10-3	AITVAENTEAF
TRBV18	ASSPQAGGRNSPLH
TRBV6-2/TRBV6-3	ASSSPGGGQQPQH
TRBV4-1	ASSQVAGGEETQY
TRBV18	ASSPRGDNQPQH
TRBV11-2	ASSLEDLLGEQY
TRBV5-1	ASRRRTSGDQETQY
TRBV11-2	ASSLERSASGGLGELF
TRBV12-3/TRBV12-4	ASRSRTGGTYEQY
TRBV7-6	ASSFGLAGGSETQY
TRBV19	ASSIAGEQPQH
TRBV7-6	ASSPPGNLETQY
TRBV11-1	ASSGRSRAQWRLEQY
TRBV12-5	ASGQENYGYT
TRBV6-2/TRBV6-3	ASSPPEGRGLGYT
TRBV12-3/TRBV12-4	ASSLGGGGRGLETQY
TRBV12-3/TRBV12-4	ASKDRNQPQH
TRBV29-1	SVVNSFNYGYT
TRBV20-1	SARGTLKEFGYT
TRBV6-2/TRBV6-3	ASSYSMSPSGNTIY
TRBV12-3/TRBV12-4	ASSSEGLAKNIKY